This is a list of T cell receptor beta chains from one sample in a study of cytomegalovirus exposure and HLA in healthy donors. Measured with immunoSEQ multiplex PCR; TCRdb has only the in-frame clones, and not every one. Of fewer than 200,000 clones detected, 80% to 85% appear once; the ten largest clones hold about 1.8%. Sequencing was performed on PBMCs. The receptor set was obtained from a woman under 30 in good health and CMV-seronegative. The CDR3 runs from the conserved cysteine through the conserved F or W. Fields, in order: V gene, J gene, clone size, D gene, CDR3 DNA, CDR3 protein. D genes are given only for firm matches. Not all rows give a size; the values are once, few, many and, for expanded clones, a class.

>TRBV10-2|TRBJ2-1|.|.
TGCGCCAGCAGTGACTCTATTGAGCAGTTCTTC
CASSDSIEQFF
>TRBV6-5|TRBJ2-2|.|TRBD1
TGTGCCAGCAGTTCCGCCGGGACAGGGGACACCGGGGAGCTGTTTTTT
CASSSAGTGDTGELFF
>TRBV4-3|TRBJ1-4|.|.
TGCGCCAGCAGCCAACTAGGGGTTACAGGTGAAAAACTGTTTTTT
CASSQLGVTGEKLFF
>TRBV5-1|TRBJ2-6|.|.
TGCGCCAGTCAACGGGGTTCTGGGGCCAACGTCCTGACTTTC
CASQRGSGANVLTF
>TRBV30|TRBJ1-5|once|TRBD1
TGTGCCTGCACCGGGACAGGGAGTCAGCCCCAGCATTTT
CACTGTGSQPQHF
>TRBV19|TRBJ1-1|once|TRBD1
TGTGCCAGTAGTCCACGACAGGGAATGAACACTGAAGCTTTCTTT
CASSPRQGMNTEAFF
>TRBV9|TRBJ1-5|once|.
TGTGCCAGCAGCGCCCAGGGATTCGGAACCCAGGGGCAGCCCCAGCATTTT
CASSAQGFGTQGQPQHF
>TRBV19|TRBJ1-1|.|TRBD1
TGTGCCACCCACCCGACAGGGGGTGGCACTGAAGCTTTCTTT
CATHPTGGGTEAFF
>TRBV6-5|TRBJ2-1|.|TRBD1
TGTGCCAGCAGTTACGTACCGGACAGGCCCTACAATGAGCAGTTCTTC
CASSYVPDRPYNEQFF
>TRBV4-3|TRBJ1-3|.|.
TGCGCCAGCAGCCAAGCAGGGAGGGGAAACACCATATATTTT
CASSQAGRGNTIYF
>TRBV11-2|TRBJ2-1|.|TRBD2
TGTGCCAGCAGCTCCCCGTCCTTAGCGGGAGCCCTTGTGAATGAGCAGTTCTTC
CASSSPSLAGALVNEQFF
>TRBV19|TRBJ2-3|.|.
TGTGCCAGTAGTATTCCAGGGGGCACAGATACGCAGTATTTT
CASSIPGGTDTQYF
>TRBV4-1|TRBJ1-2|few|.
TGCGCCAGCAGCCAAGCAACAGGTTCGAGTGGCTACACCTTC
CASSQATGSSGYTF
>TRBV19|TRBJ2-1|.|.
TGTGCCAGTAGTCCTACTAGTTACCATGAGCAGTTCTTC
CASSPTSYHEQFF
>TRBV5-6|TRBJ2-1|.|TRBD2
TGTGCCAGCATTGCTAGCGGGACCCGGCATGAGCAGTTCTTC
CASIASGTRHEQFF
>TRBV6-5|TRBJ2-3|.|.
TGTGCCAGCAGTTACCTGGTCGGGAGCCCGACAGATACGCAGTATTTT
CASSYLVGSPTDTQYF
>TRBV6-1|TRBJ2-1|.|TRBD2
TGTGCCAGCAGTGTCAAGCTAGCGGGAGGGAGTGAGCAGTTCTTC
CASSVKLAGGSEQFF
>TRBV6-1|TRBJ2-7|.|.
TGTGCCAGCAGTGAAGCGGCAGGCTCCCACTACGAGCAGTACTTC
CASSEAAGSHYEQYF
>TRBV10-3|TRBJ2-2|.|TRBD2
TGTGCCATCAGTGACACCGTAGCGGGGGTCATCGCCGGGGAGCTGTTTTTT
CAISDTVAGVIAGELFF
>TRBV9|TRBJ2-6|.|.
TGTGCCAGCAGGGAGAGCTCTGGGGCCAACGTCCTGACTTTC
CASRESSGANVLTF
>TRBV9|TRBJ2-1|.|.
TGTGCCAGCAGCCCACGACTGGGCTCCTACAATGAGCAGTTCTTC
CASSPRLGSYNEQFF
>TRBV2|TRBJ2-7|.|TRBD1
TGTGCCAGCAGTTCCTTACAGGGGACGAGCTACGAGCAGTACTTC
CASSSLQGTSYEQYF
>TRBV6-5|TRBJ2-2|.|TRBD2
TGTGCCAGCAGTCCTACGGGGGAGGGAGCGGAGCTGTTTTTT
CASSPTGEGAELFF
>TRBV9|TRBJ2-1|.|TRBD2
TGTGCCAGCAGCCCTAGCGGGATTACCTACAATGAGCAGTTCTTC
CASSPSGITYNEQFF
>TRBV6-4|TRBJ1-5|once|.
TGTGCCAGCAGAGTCGGGGAGAGACTTCATCAGCCCCAGCATTTT
CASRVGERLHQPQHF
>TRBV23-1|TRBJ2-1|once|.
TGCGCCAGCAGTCAAGGGCAAGACTACAATGAGCAGTTCTTC
CASSQGQDYNEQFF
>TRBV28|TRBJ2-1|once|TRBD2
TGTGCCACCGGACTAGCGGGCTCCTACAATGAGCAGTTCTTC
CATGLAGSYNEQFF